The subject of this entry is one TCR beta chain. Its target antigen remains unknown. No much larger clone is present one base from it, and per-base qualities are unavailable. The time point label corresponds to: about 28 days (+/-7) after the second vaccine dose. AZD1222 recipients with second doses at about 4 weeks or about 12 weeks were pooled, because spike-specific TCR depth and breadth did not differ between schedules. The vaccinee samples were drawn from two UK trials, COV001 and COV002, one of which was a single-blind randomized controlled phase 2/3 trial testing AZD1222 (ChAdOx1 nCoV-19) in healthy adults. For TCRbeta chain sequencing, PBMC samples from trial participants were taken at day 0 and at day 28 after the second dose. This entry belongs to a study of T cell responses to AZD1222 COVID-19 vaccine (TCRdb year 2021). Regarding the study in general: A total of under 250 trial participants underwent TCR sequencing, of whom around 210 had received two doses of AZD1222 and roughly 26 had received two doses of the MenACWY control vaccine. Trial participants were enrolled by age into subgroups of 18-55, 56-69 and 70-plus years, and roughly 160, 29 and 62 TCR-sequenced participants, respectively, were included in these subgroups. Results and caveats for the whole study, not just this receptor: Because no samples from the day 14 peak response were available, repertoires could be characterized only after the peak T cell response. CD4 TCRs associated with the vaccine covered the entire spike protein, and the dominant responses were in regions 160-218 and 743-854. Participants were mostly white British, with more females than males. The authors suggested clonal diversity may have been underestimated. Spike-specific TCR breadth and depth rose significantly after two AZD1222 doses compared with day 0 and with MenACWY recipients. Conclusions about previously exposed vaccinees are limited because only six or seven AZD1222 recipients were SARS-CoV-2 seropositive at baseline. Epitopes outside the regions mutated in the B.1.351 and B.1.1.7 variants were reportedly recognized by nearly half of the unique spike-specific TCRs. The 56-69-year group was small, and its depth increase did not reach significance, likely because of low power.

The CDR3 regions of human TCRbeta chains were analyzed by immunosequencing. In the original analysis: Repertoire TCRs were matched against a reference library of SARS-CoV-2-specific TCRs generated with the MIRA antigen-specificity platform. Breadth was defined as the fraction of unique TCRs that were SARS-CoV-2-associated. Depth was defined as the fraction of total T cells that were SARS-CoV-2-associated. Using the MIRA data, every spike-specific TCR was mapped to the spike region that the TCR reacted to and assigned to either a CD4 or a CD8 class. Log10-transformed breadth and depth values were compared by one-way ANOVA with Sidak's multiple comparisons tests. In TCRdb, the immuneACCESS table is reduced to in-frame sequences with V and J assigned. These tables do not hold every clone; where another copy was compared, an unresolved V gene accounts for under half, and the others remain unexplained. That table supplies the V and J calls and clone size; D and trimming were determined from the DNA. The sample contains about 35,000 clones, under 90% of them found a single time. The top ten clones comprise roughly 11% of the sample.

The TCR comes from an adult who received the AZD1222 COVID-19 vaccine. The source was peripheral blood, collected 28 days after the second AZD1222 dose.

The sequence in DNA is TGTGCCAGCAGAGGTGAGCCGCCGGGGGGCAATCAGCCCCAGCATTTT. It encodes CASRGEPPGGNQPQHF. The V and J segments used are TRBV2 and TRBJ1-5, and TRBD1 may be the D gene, going by 5 matching bases. According to the germline V gene, CDR1 reads SNHLY and CDR2 reads FYNNEI. V drops 6 bases and J drops 2 bases, leaving 17 bases in between. The CDR3 numbers 16 residues from cysteine through phenylalanine. Of the read, only the CDR3 DNA is kept; its 48 bases are in frame from base 1.